The entry that follows covers one T cell receptor (beta chain) sequence. Its target antigen remains unknown. Base qualities are not recorded, but no much larger clone differs from it by a single base. From V the trimming removes 7 bases and from J it removes 1 base, while the gene matches leave 6 bases of the junction unaccounted for. As encoded in the germline V gene, CDR1 is SNHLY while CDR2 is FYNNEI. The CDR3 measures 14 amino acids from cysteine to phenylalanine. Only the CDR3 DNA stays, 42 bases, in frame from base 1. This specimen belongs to a study of a mutant IDH1 vaccine in newly diagnosed glioma listed by TCRdb under 2021. For context, the study as a whole: Of the roughly 34 treated patients, 62.5% were male and about 40% were female, and the mean age was around 40 years. Before enrollment, patients had received standard therapy of radiotherapy alone, temozolomide alone, or radiochemotherapy with temozolomide; most received the combination. Six visits were used for peripheral blood collection: V03 (baseline), V05, V07, V10, V12 and V13. For exploratory analyses, longitudinal TCRB deep sequencing was carried out in roughly 23 treated patients wherever samples were available.

Libraries were prepared through the immunoSEQ multiplex PCR assay. The hsTCRB Kit was used according to the manufacturer's protocol to amplify rearranged TCR beta chain sequences. An Illumina MiSeq was used to sequence the TCRB libraries. In the source study's methods: The proprietary platform of the kit vendor was used for demultiplexing, trimming and gene mapping. TCRdb took this table from immuneACCESS and kept in-frame rearrangements with V and J called. Such tables lack part of the clones; where checked against another copy, unresolved V genes explain under half of the gap, and the rest is unexplained. Clonal size and the V and J genes are those of that table, whereas D and trimming came from the DNA. This sample is represented by some 60,000 clones; about nine tenths of them were singletons. The ten largest clones add up to 2.6% of the sample. The sample's time point, from its label and the paper: baseline, week 1 (first vaccination visit). The sample's treatment or condition, from its label and the paper: pre-vaccination baseline after standard-of-care therapy. Newly diagnosed WHO grade 3 or 4 IDH1-mutant astrocytomas showing loss of nuclear ATRX were present in the donors. The samples were drawn from NOA16, a multicentre, single-arm, open-label phase I trial in Germany that tested a mutant IDH1 peptide vaccine in humans for the first time. Visit V03 blood draws served as the baseline sample for immunogenicity testing. Genomic DNA for TCRB sequencing was isolated from EDTA blood with the DNeasy Blood and Tissue Kit.

Results and caveats for the whole study, not just this receptor: The authors noted that analyses of patient blood samples could not be reproduced because of sample limitations. No apparent relationship was observed between pseudoprogression and alterations in the top peripheral T cell clonotypes detected by TCRB sequencing. Selection of PBMC samples for TCRB deep sequencing was based on availability. Immune responses induced by the vaccine were seen in about 93% of patients across multiple MHC alleles.

This receptor was taken from a man over 45 with glioma. The sequencing used PBMCs, collected from a glioma patient treated with radiotherapy, temozolomide or both. The chain is assembled from TRBV2 and TRBJ1-1; TRBD1 agrees with 7 junctional bases. Here is the DNA: TGTGCCAGCACCATGACAGGGAGGAACACTGAAGCTTTCTTT. Protein translation: CASTMTGRNTEAFF. Joined to the reference TRBV2 and TRBJ1-1 proteins, this CDR3 gives the full variable domain: EPEVTQTPSHQVTQMGQEVILRCVPISNHLYFYWYRQILGQKVEFLVSFYNNEISEKSEIFDDQFSVERPDGSNFTLKIRSTKLEDSAMYFCASTMTGRNTEAFFGQGTRLTVV.